These 3 T cell receptor beta chains were all obtained from the same sample, sequenced in a study of T-cell reconstitution after alpha-beta-depleted transplantation in children. The authors prepared the TCRbeta library with unique molecular identifiers. TCRdb ran MiXCR on the PCR reads and lists one entry per CDR3 protein. The sample shows fewer than 550,000 distinct CDR3 sequences, roughly a tenth of them seen only once. Sequencing used PBMCs from the stem cell graft donor, obtained from the stem cell graft. These receptors came from a human donor who donated a stem cell graft to a child with acute myeloid leukemia.

The V and J genes are TRBV20-1 and TRBJ2-2; D not resolved. Germline values: CDR1 DFQATT, CDR2 SNEGSKA (reference sequence). Trimming shortened V by 6 bases and J by 4 bases, and 15 bases separated the two germline ends. The length of the CDR3 is 14 residues. Here the CDR3 reads CSAPKVDGTGELFF. CDR3 bases: TGCAGTGCCCCGAAGGTAGATGGCACCGGGGAGCTGTTTTTT.

The chain employs TRBV12-3 or TRBV12-4 and TRBJ2-1; D possibly corresponds to TRBD2 (6 bases). V was shortened by 8 bases and J by 4 bases, with 15 bases between the two germline ends. The CDR3 contains 14 residues. CDR3 in DNA: TGTGCCAGCGGTGCAGGCGGGACGTACAATGAGCAGTTCTTC. Translated, it gives CASGAGGTYNEQFF.

This clonotype has a handful of counts. The genes are TRBV5-1 and TRBJ2-7, with 7 positions matching TRBD1. Looked up from germline, CDR1 is SGHRS and CDR2 is YFSETQ. J lost 2 bases, V lost 3 bases, and 8 bases had no gene match. This CDR3 contains 15 residues. As DNA, the CDR3 is TGCGCCAGCAGCTCCGGGACAGTGAGAGCCTACGAGCAGTACTTC. Translating gives CASSSGTVRAYEQYF.